This TCR beta chain was found in a study of CD8+ T cells in alopecia areata. Described treatment: oral pan-JAK inhibitor, 5-10 mg twice daily. Points on this clone: What it binds is not known.

The sequencing template was cDNA reverse transcribed from extracted RNA. Profiled with immunoSEQ multiplex PCR; TCRdb holds only in-frame clones, not every one. This sample yields 150,000 to 200,000 clones, of which around three fifths are seen a single time; approximately 15% belongs to the top ten. Broader study findings: Scalp repertoires also include resident alphabeta T cells from normal skin. Many expanded lesional clones stayed in scalp and blood while on tofacitinib.

This specimen was CD4+ T cells sorted from blood, taken at week 24, from a patient treated with tofacitinib. The clonotype comes from a human donor with alopecia areata.

The CDR3 protein is CAWSVSRSWGRGGGQPQHF. CDR3 bases: TGTGCCTGGAGTGTATCGAGGAGCTGGGGACGAGGGGGAGGTCAGCCCCAGCATTTT. The chain combines TRBV30 with TRBJ1-5; D perhaps matches TRBD1 (6 bases). V was cut by 0 bases and J by 6 bases, with 27 bases left in between. The germline CDR1 and CDR2 sequences are GTSNPN and SVGIG (reference sequence). The CDR3 contains 19 residues.